This TCR beta chain was captured by sequencing in a study of T-cell memory formation after mild COVID-19. Study-wide points: From day 15 to 85, contracting clones were balanced between CD4 and CD8, whereas later expanders leaned toward CD4+.

In germline, CDR1 is SGHRS, CDR2 YFSETQ. V was pared by 2 bases and J by 1 base, with 10 bases of the junction left unmatched. This CDR3 is built from 18 residues. This clonotype was picked up a small number of times. What it binds is unknown. UMIs and sample barcodes were carried by the TCR alpha and TCR beta cDNA libraries that 5'RACE produced using constant-segment primers. TCRdb fed the 5' RACE reads into MiXCR, producing one record per CDR3 protein. Among about 560,000 distinct CDR3 sequences, roughly 18% were seen once, and the ten largest hold around 12%. The clonotype comes from an adult woman who had mild COVID-19 (a few samples of this study predate the infection). Cell type and time point are not known. The rearrangement uses TRBV5-1 and TRBJ2-2; 8 nucleotides agree with TRBD2. Sample: PBMCs or a T cell subset sorted from them (not recorded which). CDR3 sequence reads: CASSLSPSGGRNTGELFF. The CDR3 region has the DNA TGCGCCAGCAGCTTATCCCCCTCGGGAGGGAGGAACACCGGGGAGCTGTTTTTT.